These 13 T cell receptor beta chains were sequenced from one sample in a study of T-cell reconstitution after alpha-beta-depleted transplantation in children. It was with unique molecular identifiers that the TCRbeta library was prepared. From the PCR reads, TCRdb called clonotypes with MiXCR, one entry per CDR3 protein. The sample yields just over 950,000 distinct CDR3 sequences, around 30% seen once. This sample comprised PBMCs, mostly from graft donor cells, obtained 360 days after TCRalphabeta/CD19-depleted stem cell transplant. All receptors come from a boy in the first two years of life who had a stem cell transplant for SCID, so the T cells may come from the graft donor.

This clonotype was seen more than once but under ten times. This CDR3 is CAMAGAGTDTQYF. CDR3 DNA: TGTGCCATGGCGGGGGCTGGGACAGATACGCAGTATTTT. The chain uses TRBV10-3 and TRBJ2-3, with D perhaps matching TRBD2 (7 bases). The germline gives CDR1 ENHRY, CDR2 SYGVKD. Trimming pared 9 bases from V and 3 bases from J, leaving 13 bases between. The CDR3 runs to 13 residues.

This clonotype turned up a few times. V and J are TRBV5-1 and TRBJ1-1; D might be TRBD1 (5 bases). Trimming stripped 5 bases from V and 1 base from J, with 12 bases between. The CDR3 is 14 amino acids. CDR1 and CDR2 (germline): SGHRS, YFSETQ. CDR3 protein: CASREGFTNTEAFF. The CDR3 nucleotides are TGCGCCAGCAGGGAGGGGTTTACGAACACTGAAGCTTTCTTT. Using reference TRBV5-1 and TRBJ1-1 for the parts outside the CDR3, the full variable domain is KAGVTQTPRYLIKTRGQQVTLSCSPISGHRSVSWYQQTPGQGLQFLFEYFSETQRNKGNFPGRFSGRQFSNSRSEMNVSTLELGDSALYLCASREGFTNTEAFFGQGTRLTVV.

Regarding this clonotype: The junction departs from germline at one end; a sequencing error may be responsible. V gene TRBV9 combines with J gene TRBJ1-2, with D unclear. CDR1 and CDR2 (germline): SGDLS, YYNGEE. The CDR3 has 14 amino acids. The DNA of the CDR3 is TGTACCAGCAGCGTTTGGGGTTCGAACTATGGCTACACCTTC. This codes for CTSSVWGSNYGYTF.

The J gene is TRBJ1-2, the V gene TRBV20-1; 8 bases fit TRBD1. Losses at the gene ends were 5 bases for V and 0 bases for J; bases not matched to a gene: 5. The CDR3 has 14 amino acids. Germline assignment: CDR1 DFQATT and CDR2 SNEGSKA (reference sequence). This chain's CDR3 is CSAVTGGSNYGYTF. CDR3 in DNA: TGCAGTGCTGTAACAGGGGGATCTAACTATGGCTACACCTTC.

This chain links TRBV20-1 with TRBJ1-2; no firm D call. The CDR3 consists of 12 residues. Germline CDR1 DFQATT, CDR2 SNEGSKA (reference sequence). Trimming took off 6 bases at V and 2 bases at J, with 10 bases between the two ends. The CDR3 coding sequence is TGCAGTGCCCACAAGGTGAACTATGGCTACACCTTC. Residues: CSAHKVNYGYTF.

The genes are TRBV5-1 and TRBJ2-1; D is tentatively TRBD1 or TRBD2 (7 bases each). This CDR3 contains 15 residues. V dropped 2 bases and J dropped 10 bases, with 19 bases sitting between them. Looked up from germline, CDR1 is SGHRS and CDR2 is YFSETQ. CDR3 region: CASSFGDSSGKEQFF. The CDR3 DNA reads as TGCGCCAGCAGCTTTGGGGACAGCAGCGGGAAGGAGCAGTTCTTC.

A word on this clonotype: Since no conserved phenylalanine or tryptophan closes the CDR3, a read error is the likely cause. The chain combines TRBV29-1 with TRBJ1-1; D is ambiguous. The germline gives CDR1 SQVTM, CDR2 ANQGSEA. The CDR3 has 13 amino acids. V was trimmed by 7 bases and J by 2 bases, leaving 14 bases between them. CDR3 amino acids: CSATQTINTEAFY. In nucleotides, the CDR3 is TGCAGCGCGACGCAGACGATTAACACTGAAGCTTTCTAT.

This clonotype was detected only a few times. Written as DNA, the CDR3 is TGCAGCGTTGAAGGTGTACCGGGGGCCGCCAGAACTGAAGCTTTCTTT. This encodes CSVEGVPGAARTEAFF. J is TRBJ1-1 and V is TRBV29-1, with D tentatively TRBD1 (6 bases). The germline V and J ends were trimmed by 1 base and 5 bases, with 20 bases remaining between them. The CDR3 loop spans 16 amino acids. Germline lookup yields CDR1 SQVTM and CDR2 ANQGSEA.

This rearrangement joins TRBV11-1 to TRBJ2-5; 9 bases align to TRBD1. The germline gives CDR1 SGHAT, CDR2 FQDESV (reference sequence). Trimming took 2 bases from V and 4 from J; bases not matched to a gene: 14. The CDR3 covers 18 residues. The chain's CDR3 is CASSLFQLRDRASETQYF. The DNA of the CDR3 is TGTGCCAGCAGCTTATTCCAACTCAGGGACAGGGCTTCAGAGACCCAGTACTTC.

The chain joins TRBV29-1 to TRBJ2-1; D remains unclear. V lost 6 bases and J 4 bases, leaving 13 bases between the germline ends. CDR3 length equals 13 residues. The germline gives CDR1 SQVTM, CDR2 ANQGSEA. The CDR3, as DNA: TGCAGCGTCGCCACTACAGAATACAATGAGCAGTTCTTC. As protein: CSVATTEYNEQFF.

This clonotype has a count of ten or more. The chain recombines TRBV12-3 or TRBV12-4 with TRBJ2-2, with TRBD1 matching 8 bases. This CDR3 has 15 amino acids. V shed 5 bases and J 0 bases; nucleotides not matched to a gene: 2. This chain's CDR3 is CASSGQGANTGELFF. Here the CDR3 DNA reads TGTGCCAGCAGTGGACAGGGCGCGAACACCGGGGAGCTGTTTTTT.

The chain couples TRBV14 to TRBJ2-7; D is unclear. The CDR3 totals 15 residues. V gave up 1 base and J gave up 0 bases, with 10 bases separating them. The V gene's germline CDR1 is SGHDN and CDR2 FVKESK. CDR3: CASSQGLRSSYEQYF. DNA of the CDR3: TGTGCCAGCAGCCAAGGACTCCGGAGCTCCTACGAGCAGTACTTC.

This chain connects TRBV7-9 to TRBJ1-3; TRBD1 is a possible D gene (6 bases). This CDR3 is built from 17 residues. Germline CDR1 reads SEHNR; CDR2 reads FQNEAQ (reference sequence). Trimming pared 1 base from V and 0 bases from J, leaving 13 bases between. The CDR3 DNA reads TGTGCCAGCAGCTTAGGAAGGGACACGAGCTCTGGAAACACCATATATTTT. Translating gives CASSLGRDTSSGNTIYF.